These 9 T cell receptor beta chains were sequenced from one sample in a study of blood T cell repertoires in COVID-19. Here immunoSEQ multiplex PCR was the method, and the copy in TCRdb shows in-frame clones only, minus some. The data hold 40,000 to 65,000 clones, with approximately 80% observed a single time. Input material: peripheral blood. These receptors were taken from a human donor in a cohort sampled during active COVID-19.

This clone was counted between two and nine times. The V gene is TRBV7-9, the J gene TRBJ2-7; 8 positions agree with TRBD1. This CDR3 has 14 amino acids. The V segment lost 8 bases and the J segment 3 bases; nucleotides outside the gene matches: 9. Per the germline V gene, CDR1 is SEHNR and CDR2 is FQNEAQ (reference sequence). The CDR3 region has the DNA TGTGCCAGCTCCGGACAGGGCTGGGACTACGAGCAGTACTTC. Its protein product is CASSGQGWDYEQYF. The full variable domain, rest sourced from reference TRBV7-9 and TRBJ2-7, is DTGVSQNPRHKITKRGQNVTFRCDPISEHNRLYWYRQTLGQGPEFLTYFQNEAQLEKSRLLSDRFSAERPKGSFSTLEIQRTEQGDSAMYLCASSGQGWDYEQYFGPGTRLTVT.

The chain couples TRBV28 to TRBJ1-1; no reliable D call. Germline CDR1 reads MDHEN; CDR2 reads SYDVKM. The CDR3 is 13 amino acids. V lost 1 base to trimming and J lost 6 bases, with 9 bases between them. The CDR3 region has the DNA TGTGCCAGCAGTTTATTCTTCCCCCCTGAAGCTTTCTTT. Translating gives CASSLFFPPEAFF.

The V call is TRBV6-5, the J call TRBJ2-5, with TRBD2 identical over 12 bases. This CDR3 has 14 residues. Germline V gives CDR1 MNHEY, CDR2 SVGAGI. V was pared by 7 bases and J by 9 bases, with 9 bases of the junction left unmatched. The CDR3 DNA is TGTGCCAGCACCCCTAGCGGGGGGGCGAGTTCCCAGTACTTC. Amino acid sequence: CASTPSGGASSQYF.

This chain joins TRBV24-1 and TRBJ2-7; 7 nucleotides line up with TRBD2. This CDR3 is 14 amino acids long. CDR1 is KGHDR and CDR2 is SFDVKD in the germline V gene. V lost 9 bases, J lost 9 bases, and 16 bases stayed unmatched. This CDR3 reads CATQPPGLCEWQYF. The CDR3 bases are TGTGCCACCCAACCACCGGGACTATGCGAATGGCAGTACTTC.

DNA for the CDR3: TGTGCCAGCTCACCAAACCCGAGGAACACTGAAGCTTTCTTT. The encoded protein is CASSPNPRNTEAFF. V usage is TRBV18 and J usage is TRBJ1-1, with D uncertain. V lost 2 bases to trimming and J lost 1 base, with 8 bases between them. The CDR3 has 14 residues. Germline V gene lookup returns CDR1 KGHSH and CDR2 LQKENI.

This clone has only one observation. The chain has TRBV6-2 or TRBV6-3 and TRBJ2-2; maybe TRBD1 (5 bases). There are 14 residues in the CDR3. With 2 bases removed from V and 2 bases from J, the gap between germline ends came to 6 bases. Looked up from germline, CDR1 is MNHEY and CDR2 is SVGEGT. The CDR3 reads CASSYRGNTGELFF. Written as DNA, the CDR3 is TGTGCCAGCAGTTACAGGGGTAACACCGGGGAGCTGTTTTTT.

The chain couples TRBV18 to TRBJ1-6; D is unresolved. The V gene's germline CDR1 is KGHSH and CDR2 LQKENI. The CDR3 runs to 14 residues. V was pared by 4 bases and J by 8 bases, with 12 bases between. This chain's CDR3 is CASSQRDGDSPLHF. The CDR3 DNA reads TGTGCCAGCTCACAGCGTGACGGGGATTCACCCCTCCACTTT. Supplemented by reference TRBV18 and TRBJ1-6, the full variable domain reads NAGVMQNPRHLVRRRGQEARLRCSPMKGHSHVYWYRQLPEEGLKFMVYLQKENIIDESGMPKERFSAEFPKEGPSILRIQQVVRGDSAAYFCASSQRDGDSPLHFGNGTRLTVT.

The chain combines TRBV6-4 with TRBJ2-1; 13 bases align to TRBD2. J lost 8 bases, V lost 4 bases, and 5 bases had no gene match. CDR3 size: 15 residues. Germline V gene sequence: CDR1 MRHNA, CDR2 SNTAGT. The CDR3 DNA follows: TGTGCCAGCAGTGCAGGGACTAGCGGGGTAGATGAGCAGTTCTTC. Residues: CASSAGTSGVDEQFF.

This clone was detected only once. The gene calls are TRBV5-1 and TRBJ2-2, with 15 bases identical to TRBD2. V shed 2 bases and J 6 bases; nucleotides not matched to a gene: 5. From germline, CDR1 is SGHRS and CDR2 YFSETQ. CDR3 length: 17 amino acids. CDR3 coding DNA: TGCGCCAGCAGCTTTGGACTAGCGGGGGGGCCCGCCGGGGAGCTGTTTTTT. It codes for CASSFGLAGGPAGELFF.